This TCR beta chain stems from a study of memory CD4+ T cells and cytomegalovirus serostatus. This CDR3 has 16 amino acids. From germline, CDR1 is LNHDA and CDR2 SQIVND (reference sequence). J was trimmed by 1 base and V by 3 bases; bases with no gene match: 8. The protocol was immunoSEQ multiplex PCR, while the TCRdb copy is restricted to in-frame clones and leaves out a portion. Here the sample spans 35,000 to 50,000 clones, over 70% being singletons. Comments on this clone: Its antigen is currently unknown.

General observations from the study: Of approximately 160 reported CMV TCRbeta sequences, under 70 were found in memory CD4+ repertoires.

Single viable CD3+CD4+CD8-CD45RO+ cells were sorted as the memory CD4+ T cells. The source of this sequence is an adult in good health and CMV-seronegative. This sequence joins TRBV19 and TRBJ1-2, with TRBD1 matching over 7 bases. Sequenced material: memory CD4+ T cells from blood. The CDR3: CASSIFRDSLNYGYTF. CDR3 DNA sequence: TGTGCCAGTAGTATCTTCCGGGACAGCCTTAACTATGGCTACACCTTC.